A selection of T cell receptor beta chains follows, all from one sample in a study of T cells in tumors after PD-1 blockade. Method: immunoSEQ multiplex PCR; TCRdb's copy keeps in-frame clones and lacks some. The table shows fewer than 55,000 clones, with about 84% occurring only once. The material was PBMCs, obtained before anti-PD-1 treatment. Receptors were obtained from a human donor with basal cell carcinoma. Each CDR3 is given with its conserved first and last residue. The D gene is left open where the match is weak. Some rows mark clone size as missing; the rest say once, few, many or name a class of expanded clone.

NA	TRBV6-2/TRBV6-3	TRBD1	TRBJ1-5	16	TGTGCCAGCAGTCTAGAGGACAGGGGGCGCAGGCAGCCCCAGCATTTT	CASSLEDRGRRQPQHF
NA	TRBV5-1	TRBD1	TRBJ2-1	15	TGCGCCAGCAGCGAGACAGGGGGCGTGAGAAATGAGCAGTTCTTC	CASSETGGVRNEQFF
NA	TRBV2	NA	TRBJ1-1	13	TGTGCCAGCAGTGTTGGCAGGCCCACTGAAGCTTTCTTT	CASSVGRPTEAFF
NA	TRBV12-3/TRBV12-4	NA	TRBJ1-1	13	TGTGCCAGCAGCCCCCGAAGGGACACTGAAGCTTTCTTT	CASSPRRDTEAFF
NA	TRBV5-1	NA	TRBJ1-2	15	TGCGCCAGCAGCTTGTTTGGCGGAACTGACTATGGCTACACCTTC	CASSLFGGTDYGYTF
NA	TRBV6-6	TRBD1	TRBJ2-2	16	TGTGCCAGCAGTAACGGGGACAGGGGGGTTCCCGGGGAGCTGTTTTTT	CASSNGDRGVPGELFF
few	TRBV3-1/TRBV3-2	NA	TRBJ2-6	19	TGTGCCAGCAGCCAAGTGTCGGGCGGGGGCGGGTCTGGGGCCAACGTCCTGACTTTC	CASSQVSGGGGSGANVLTF
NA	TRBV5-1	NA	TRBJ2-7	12	TGCGCCAGCAGCTCGGACATTTACGAGCAGTACTTC	CASSSDIYEQYF
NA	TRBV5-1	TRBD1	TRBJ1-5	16	TGCGCCAGCAGCCAGGGGACAGTCGGGAGCAATCAGCCCCAGCATTTT	CASSQGTVGSNQPQHF
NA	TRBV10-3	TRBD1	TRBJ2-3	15	TGTGCCATCAGTGAGTCGGGGACAGGGTCAGATACGCAGTATTTT	CAISESGTGSDTQYF
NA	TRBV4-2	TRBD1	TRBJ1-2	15	TGTGCCAGCAGCCAAGATGGACAGGGCGCCTATGGCTACACCTTC	CASSQDGQGAYGYTF
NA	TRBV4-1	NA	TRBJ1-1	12	TGCGCCAGCAGCCAAGCACTCGGTCAAGCTTTCTTT	CASSQALGQAFF
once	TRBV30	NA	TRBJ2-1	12	TGTGCCTGTTTCTTAAGCTACAATGAGCAGTTCTTC	CACFLSYNEQFF
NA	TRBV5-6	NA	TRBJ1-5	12	TGTGCCAGCAGCTTTAGCAATCAGCCCCAGCATTTT	CASSFSNQPQHF
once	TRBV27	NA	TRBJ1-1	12	TGTGCCAGCAGTGATCAGAACACTGAAGCTTTCTTT	CASSDQNTEAFF
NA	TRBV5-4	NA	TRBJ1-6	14	TGTGCCAGCAGCCCACTTGAGGGAAATTCACCCCTCCACTTT	CASSPLEGNSPLHF
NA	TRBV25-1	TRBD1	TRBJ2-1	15	TGTGCCAGCAGTGACCCGGGACAGGCTTACAATGAGCAGTTCTTC	CASSDPGQAYNEQFF
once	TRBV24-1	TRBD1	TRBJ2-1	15	TGTGCCACCAGTGATTTCCGGGACAGGGTTAATGAGCAGTTCTTC	CATSDFRDRVNEQFF
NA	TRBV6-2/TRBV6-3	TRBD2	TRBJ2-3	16	TGTGCCAGCAGTCCCCTAGGGGCGGGGGGCACAGATGCGCAGTATTTT	CASSPLGAGGTDAQYF
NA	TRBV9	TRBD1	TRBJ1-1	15	TGTGCCAGCAGCGTTCGGACAGGCATGAACACTGAAGCTTTCTTT	CASSVRTGMNTEAFF
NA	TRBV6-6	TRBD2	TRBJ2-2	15	TGTGCCAGCAGTTACTTGCGGGGGGGTGACGGGGAGCTGTTTTTT	CASSYLRGGDGELFF
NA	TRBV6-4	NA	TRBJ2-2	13	TGTGCCAGCAGCTCTTCGAACACCGGGGAGCTGTTTTTT	CASSSSNTGELFF